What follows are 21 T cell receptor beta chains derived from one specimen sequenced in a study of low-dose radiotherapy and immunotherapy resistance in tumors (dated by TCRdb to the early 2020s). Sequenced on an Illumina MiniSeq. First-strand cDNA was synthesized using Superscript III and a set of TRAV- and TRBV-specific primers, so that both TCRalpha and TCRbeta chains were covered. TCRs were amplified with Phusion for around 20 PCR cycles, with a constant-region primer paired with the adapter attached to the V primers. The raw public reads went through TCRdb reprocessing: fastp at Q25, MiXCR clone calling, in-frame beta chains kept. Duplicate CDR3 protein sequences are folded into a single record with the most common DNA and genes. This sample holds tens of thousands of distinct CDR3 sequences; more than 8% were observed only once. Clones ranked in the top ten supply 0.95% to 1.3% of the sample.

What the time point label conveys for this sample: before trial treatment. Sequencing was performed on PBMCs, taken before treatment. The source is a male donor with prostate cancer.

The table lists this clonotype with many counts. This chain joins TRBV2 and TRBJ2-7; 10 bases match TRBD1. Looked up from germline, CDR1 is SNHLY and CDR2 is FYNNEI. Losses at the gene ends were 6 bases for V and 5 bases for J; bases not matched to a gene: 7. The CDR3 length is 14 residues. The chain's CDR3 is CASSSGTGVNEQYF. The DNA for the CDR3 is TGTGCCAGCAGCTCCGGGACAGGGGTCAACGAGCAGTACTTC.

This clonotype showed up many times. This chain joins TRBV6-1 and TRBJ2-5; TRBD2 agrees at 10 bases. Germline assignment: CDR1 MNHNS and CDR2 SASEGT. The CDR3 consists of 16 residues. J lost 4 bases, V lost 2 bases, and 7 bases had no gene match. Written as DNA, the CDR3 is TGTGCCAGCAGTGAAAATAGCGGGAGGTATGGAGAGACCCAGTACTTC. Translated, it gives CASSENSGRYGETQYF.

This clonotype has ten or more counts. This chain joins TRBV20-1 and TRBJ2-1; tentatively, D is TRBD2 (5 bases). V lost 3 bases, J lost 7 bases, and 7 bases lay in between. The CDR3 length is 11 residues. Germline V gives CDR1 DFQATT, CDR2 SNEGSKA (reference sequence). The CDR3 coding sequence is TGCAGTGCTAGTAGGGAGAATGAGCAGTTCTTC. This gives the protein CSASRENEQFF.

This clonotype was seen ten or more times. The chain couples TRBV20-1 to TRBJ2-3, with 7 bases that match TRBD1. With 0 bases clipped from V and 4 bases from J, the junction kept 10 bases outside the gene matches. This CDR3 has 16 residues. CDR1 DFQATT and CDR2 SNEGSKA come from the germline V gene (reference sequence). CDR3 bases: TGCAGTGCTAGAGATCCCGGCAGGGGGAGCCCAGATACGCAGTATTTT. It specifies CSARDPGRGSPDTQYF.

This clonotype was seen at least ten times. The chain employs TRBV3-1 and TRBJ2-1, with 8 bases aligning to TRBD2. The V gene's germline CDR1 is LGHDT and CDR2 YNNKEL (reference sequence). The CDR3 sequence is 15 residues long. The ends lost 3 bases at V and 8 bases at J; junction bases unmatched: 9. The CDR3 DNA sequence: TGTGCCAGCAGCCACGGGAGCGGGAGAGGGTATGAGCAGTTCTTC. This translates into CASSHGSGRGYEQFF.

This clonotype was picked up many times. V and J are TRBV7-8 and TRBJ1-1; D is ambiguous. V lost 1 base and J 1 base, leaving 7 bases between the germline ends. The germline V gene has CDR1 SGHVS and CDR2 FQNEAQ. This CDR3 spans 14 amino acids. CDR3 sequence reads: CASSLVVGNTEAFF. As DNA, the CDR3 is TGTGCCAGCAGCTTAGTGGTGGGGAACACTGAAGCTTTCTTT.

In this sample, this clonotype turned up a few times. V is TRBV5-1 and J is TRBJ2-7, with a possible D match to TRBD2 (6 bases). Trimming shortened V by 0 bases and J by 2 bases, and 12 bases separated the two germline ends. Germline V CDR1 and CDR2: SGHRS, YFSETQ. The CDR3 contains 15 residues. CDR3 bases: TGCGCCAGCAGCTTGGGTACTAGCCGAGCCTACGAGCAGTACTTC. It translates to CASSLGTSRAYEQYF. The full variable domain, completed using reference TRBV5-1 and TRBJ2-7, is KAGVTQTPRYLIKTRGQQVTLSCSPISGHRSVSWYQQTPGQGLQFLFEYFSETQRNKGNFPGRFSGRQFSNSRSEMNVSTLELGDSALYLCASSLGTSRAYEQYFGPGTRLTVT.

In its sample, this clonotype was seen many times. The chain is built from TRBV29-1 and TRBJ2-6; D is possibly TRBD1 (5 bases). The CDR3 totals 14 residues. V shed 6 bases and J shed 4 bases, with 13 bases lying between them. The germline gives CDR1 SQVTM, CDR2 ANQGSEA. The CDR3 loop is CSVTRVSGANVLTF. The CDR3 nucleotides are TGCAGCGTGACCAGGGTATCCGGGGCCAACGTCCTGACTTTC.

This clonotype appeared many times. CDR3 sequence (DNA): TGTGCCAGCAGCTTAGATCTACAGACCCAGTACTTC. It yields the protein CASSLDLQTQYF. This rearrangement joins TRBV7-2 to TRBJ2-5; D gene ambiguous. Trimming pared 1 base from V and 6 bases from J, leaving 6 bases between. The CDR3 covers 12 residues. In germline, CDR1 is SGHTA, CDR2 FQGNSA.

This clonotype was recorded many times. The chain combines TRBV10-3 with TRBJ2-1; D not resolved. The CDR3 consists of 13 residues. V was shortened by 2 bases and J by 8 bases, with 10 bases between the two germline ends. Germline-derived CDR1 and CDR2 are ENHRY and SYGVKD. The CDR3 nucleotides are TGTGCCATCAGTGAGGGAGTAGTCGATGAGCAGTTCTTC. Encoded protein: CAISEGVVDEQFF.

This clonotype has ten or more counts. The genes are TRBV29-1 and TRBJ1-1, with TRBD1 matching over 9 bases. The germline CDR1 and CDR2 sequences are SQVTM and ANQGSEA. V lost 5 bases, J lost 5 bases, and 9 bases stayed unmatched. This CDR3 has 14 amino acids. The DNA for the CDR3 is TGCAGCGTTACTTGGACAGGGGTGAGGACTGAAGCTTTCTTT. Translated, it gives CSVTWTGVRTEAFF.

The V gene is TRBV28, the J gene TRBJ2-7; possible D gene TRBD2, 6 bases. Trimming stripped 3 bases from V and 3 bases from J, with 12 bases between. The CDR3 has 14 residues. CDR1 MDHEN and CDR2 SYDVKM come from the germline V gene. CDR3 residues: CASSLYGSLYEQYF. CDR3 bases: TGTGCCAGCAGTTTGTACGGGAGCCTCTACGAGCAGTACTTC. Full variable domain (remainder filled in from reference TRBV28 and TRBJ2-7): DVKVTQSSRYLVKRTGEKVFLECVQDMDHENMFWYRQDPGLGLRLIYFSYDVKMKEKGDIPEGYSVSREKKERFSLILESASTNQTSMYLCASSLYGSLYEQYFGPGTRLTVT.

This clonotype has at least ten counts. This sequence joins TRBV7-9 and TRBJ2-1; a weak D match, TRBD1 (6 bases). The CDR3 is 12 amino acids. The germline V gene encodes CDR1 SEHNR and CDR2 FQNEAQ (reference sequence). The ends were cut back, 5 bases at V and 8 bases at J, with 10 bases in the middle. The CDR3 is CASSATGYEQFF. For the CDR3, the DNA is TGTGCCAGCAGCGCCACAGGGTATGAGCAGTTCTTC.

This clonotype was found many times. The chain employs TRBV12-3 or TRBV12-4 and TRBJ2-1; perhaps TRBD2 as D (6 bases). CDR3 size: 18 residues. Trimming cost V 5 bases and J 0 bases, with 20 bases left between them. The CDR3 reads CASSPGTWVTSSYNEQFF. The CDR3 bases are TGTGCCAGCAGTCCCGGGACTTGGGTCACGAGCTCCTACAATGAGCAGTTCTTC.

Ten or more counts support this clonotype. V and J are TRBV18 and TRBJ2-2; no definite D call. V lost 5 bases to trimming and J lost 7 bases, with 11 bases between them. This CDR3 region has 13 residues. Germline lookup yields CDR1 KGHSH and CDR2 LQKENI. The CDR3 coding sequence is TGTGCCAGCTCAACAACCCCCCACGGGGAGCTGTTTTTT. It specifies CASSTTPHGELFF.

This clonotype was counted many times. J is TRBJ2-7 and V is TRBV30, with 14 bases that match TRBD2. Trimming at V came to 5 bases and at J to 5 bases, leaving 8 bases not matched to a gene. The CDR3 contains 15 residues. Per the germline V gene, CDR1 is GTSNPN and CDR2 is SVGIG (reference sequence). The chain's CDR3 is CAWDPGLAGAHEQYF. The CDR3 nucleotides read TGTGCCTGGGACCCGGGACTAGCGGGAGCCCACGAGCAGTACTTC. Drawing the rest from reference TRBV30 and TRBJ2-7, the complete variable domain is SQTIHQWPATLVQPVGSPLSLECTVEGTSNPNLYWYRQAAGRGLQLLFYSVGIGQISSEVPQNLSASRPQDRQFILSSKKLLLSDSGFYLCAWDPGLAGAHEQYFGPGTRLTVT.

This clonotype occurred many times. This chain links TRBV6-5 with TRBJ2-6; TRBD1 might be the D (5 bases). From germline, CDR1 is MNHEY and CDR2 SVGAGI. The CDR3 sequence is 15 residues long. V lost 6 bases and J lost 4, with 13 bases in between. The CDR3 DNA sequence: TGTGCCAGCAGACGCCAGGGCTACGGGGCCAACGTCCTGACTTTC. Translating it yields CASRRQGYGANVLTF.

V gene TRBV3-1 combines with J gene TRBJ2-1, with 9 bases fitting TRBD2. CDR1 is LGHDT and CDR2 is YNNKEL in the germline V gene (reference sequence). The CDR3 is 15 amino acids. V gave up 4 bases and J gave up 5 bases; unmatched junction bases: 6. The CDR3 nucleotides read TGTGCCAGCAGCCTCACGACTAGCGGACACAATGAGCAGTTCTTC. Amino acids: CASSLTTSGHNEQFF.

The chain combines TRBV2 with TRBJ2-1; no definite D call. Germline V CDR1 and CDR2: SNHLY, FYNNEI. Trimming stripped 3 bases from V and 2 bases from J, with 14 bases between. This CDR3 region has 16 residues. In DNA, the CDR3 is TGTGCCAGCAGTGACTGGGCTTTCAGCGCCTACAATGAGCAGTTCTTC. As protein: CASSDWAFSAYNEQFF.

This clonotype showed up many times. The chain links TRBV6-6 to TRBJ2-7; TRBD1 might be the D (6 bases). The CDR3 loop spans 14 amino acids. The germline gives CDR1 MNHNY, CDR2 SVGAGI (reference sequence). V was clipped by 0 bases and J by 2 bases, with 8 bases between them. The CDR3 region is CASSYSTGPYEQYF. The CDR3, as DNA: TGTGCCAGCAGTTACTCAACAGGGCCCTACGAGCAGTACTTC.

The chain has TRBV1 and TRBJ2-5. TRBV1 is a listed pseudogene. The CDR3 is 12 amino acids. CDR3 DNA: TGCACCAGCAGCCGGGTCGGAGAGACCCAGTACTTC. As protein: CTSSRVGETQYF.